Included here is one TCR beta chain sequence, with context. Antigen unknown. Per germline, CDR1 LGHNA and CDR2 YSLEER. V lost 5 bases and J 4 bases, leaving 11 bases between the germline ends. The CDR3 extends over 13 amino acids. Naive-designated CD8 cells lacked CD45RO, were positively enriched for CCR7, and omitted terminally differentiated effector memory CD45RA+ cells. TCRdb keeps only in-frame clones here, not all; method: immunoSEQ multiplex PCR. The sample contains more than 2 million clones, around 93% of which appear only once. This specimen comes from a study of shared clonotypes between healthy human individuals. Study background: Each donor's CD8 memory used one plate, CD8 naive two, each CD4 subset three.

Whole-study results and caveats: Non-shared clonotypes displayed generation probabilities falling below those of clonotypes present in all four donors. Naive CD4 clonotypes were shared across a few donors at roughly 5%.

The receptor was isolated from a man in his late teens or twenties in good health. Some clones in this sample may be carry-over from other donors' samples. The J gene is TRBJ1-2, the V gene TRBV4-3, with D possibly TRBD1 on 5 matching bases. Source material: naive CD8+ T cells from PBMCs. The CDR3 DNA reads TGCGCCAGCAGCGGTCCAGGGCTCTATGGCTACACCTTC. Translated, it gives CASSGPGLYGYTF.